This TCR beta chain emerged from a study of blood T cell repertoires in COVID-19. In the study overall: Whether acute or convalescent, the COVID-19 samples came from the United States, Italy and Spain.

V lost 7 bases and J lost 5, with 13 bases in between. Germline CDR1 is LNHDA and CDR2 is SQIVND (reference sequence). The CDR3 contains 13 residues. Authors' methods: Amplification with reference gene primers provided the estimates of nucleated cell counts. Sequencing was performed with immunoSEQ multiplex PCR; in TCRdb, only in-frame clones are kept and a portion is missing. Clone size and the V and J calls come from that table; the DNA yielded D and trimming. The data hold 150,000 to 200,000 clones, with 60% to 80% observed a single time. Exposed enrollees encountered a COVID-19 case at some point within 2 weeks before study entry.

Sequenced material: PBMCs or T cells enriched from blood (not recorded which). The source of this sequence is a man aged 55 to 70 who had been exposed to COVID-19. V and J are TRBV19 and TRBJ2-3; D unresolved. This CDR3 is CASIGASQDTQYF. In DNA form, the CDR3 reads TGTGCCAGTATAGGAGCTAGTCAAGATACGCAGTATTTT. Full variable domain (remainder filled in from reference TRBV19 and TRBJ2-3): DGGITQSPKYLFRKEGQNVTLSCEQNLNHDAMYWYRQDPGQGLRLIYYSQIVNDFQKGDIAEGYSVSREKKESFPLTVTSAQKNPTAFYLCASIGASQDTQYFGPGTRLTVL.